A single sample is the source of the 28 T cell receptor beta chains below, sequenced in a study of human T cells and chemical hapten exposure. Time point of the sample: patch test 2, 6 weeks after DPC sensitization. Treatment specified: therapeutic diphenylcyclopropenone sensitization with weekly scalp DPC. TCRdb re-derived calls from the RACE reads in MiXCR, one entry per CDR3 protein. The repertoire holds about 350,000 distinct CDR3 sequences, about 6% seen once, with about 6% in the top ten. The specimen comprised whole blood, sampled in connection with sensitization to the hapten diphenylcyclopropenone (DPC). Receptors were obtained from a woman between 18 and 29 years old with alopecia areata. Some clones in this sample may be carry-over from other donors' samples.

The rearrangement links TRBV11-2 to TRBJ1-4, with 11 bases matching TRBD1. The trim removed 5 bases at V and 7 bases at J, leaving 6 bases unmatched. Germline loops: CDR1 SGHAT, CDR2 FQNNGV. The CDR3 consists of 15 residues. The CDR3 reads CASSPGQGAGEKLFF. The CDR3 nucleotides are TGTGCCAGCAGCCCAGGACAGGGGGCTGGTGAAAAACTGTTTTTT.

This clonotype was observed at least ten times. The chain is built from TRBV5-5 and TRBJ1-1; 11 bases map to TRBD1. There are 15 residues in the CDR3. With 4 bases clipped from V and 4 bases from J, the junction kept 6 bases outside the gene matches. Per germline, CDR1 SGHKS and CDR2 YYEKEE (reference sequence). CDR3 residues: CASSNRDRGITEAFF. The CDR3 bases are TGTGCCAGCAGCAACCGGGACAGGGGGATCACTGAAGCTTTCTTT.

This chain connects TRBV5-1 to TRBJ1-5, with 7 bases that match TRBD1. V lost 5 bases and J lost 4; bases outside the gene matches: 9. The CDR3 sequence is 15 residues long. Germline lookup yields CDR1 SGHRS and CDR2 YFSETQ. The CDR3 nucleotides are TGCGCCAGCAGTTCTGGGACAGATTTAAATCAGCCCCAGCATTTT. Translated, it gives CASSSGTDLNQPQHF.

Many counts were recorded for this clonotype. The genes are TRBV2 and TRBJ1-3; D unclear. The CDR3 runs 13 residues. V lost 1 base to trimming and J lost 0 bases, with 1 base between them. The germline V gene encodes CDR1 SNHLY and CDR2 FYNNEI. The CDR3: CASSEDSGNTIYF. The CDR3 DNA reads as TGTGCCAGCAGTGAAGACTCTGGAAACACCATATATTTT.

The chain joins TRBV6-5 to TRBJ2-2, with unresolved D. Germline-derived CDR1 and CDR2 are MNHEY and SVGAGI. CDR3 size: 14 residues. V lost 2 bases to trimming and J lost 7 bases, with 11 bases between them. Written as DNA, the CDR3 is TGTGCCAGCAGTTACGTGGCAGGTGGCGGGGAGCTGTTTTTT. Its protein product is CASSYVAGGGELFF.

This clonotype was picked up one time. Being one base from a much bigger clone, this may be a read error. The CDR3 ends on some other residue instead of the conserved phenylalanine or tryptophan, so this is likely a read error. This rearrangement joins TRBV28 to TRBJ1-4, with 9 nucleotides matching TRBD1. After removal of 2 bases from V and 8 bases from J, the junction contained 6 bases not matched to a gene. Looked up from germline, CDR1 is MDHEN and CDR2 is SYDVKM. The CDR3 spans 15 residues. CDR3 loop: CASSLQGQGQEKLFL. The CDR3 DNA follows: TGTGCCAGCAGTTTACAGGGACAGGGTCAAGAAAAACTGTTTTTA.

The table lists this clonotype with many counts. Here the CDR3 DNA reads TGTGCCAGCAGCTTAGATTCTAGCTCGGATACGCAGTATTTT. Protein: CASSLDSSSDTQYF. V usage is TRBV7-2 and J usage is TRBJ2-3, with a tentative D call TRBD2 (5 bases). V lost 1 base to trimming and J lost 6 bases, with 11 bases between them. The germline V gene encodes CDR1 SGHTA and CDR2 FQGNSA. The CDR3 consists of 14 residues.

The gene calls are TRBV11-2 and TRBJ1-2; possibly TRBD1 for D (6 bases). Germline-derived CDR1 and CDR2 are SGHAT and FQNNGV. CDR3 length equals 14 residues. Deletions cut 3 bases from V and 2 bases from J, with 10 bases between. The CDR3 coding sequence is TGTGCCAGCAGCTTTTCGACAGGAAACTATGGCTACACCTTC. It is translated as CASSFSTGNYGYTF.

This clonotype was observed many times. The J gene is TRBJ1-5, the V gene TRBV6-2 or TRBV6-3; D call uncertain. The germline CDR1 and CDR2 sequences are MNHEY and SVGEGT. The V gene lost 4 bases and the J gene lost 9 bases, with 16 bases spanning the gap. This CDR3 spans 14 amino acids. CDR3 nucleotides: TGTGCCAGCAGTTCCACAGTAGACCGATCGCCCCAGCATTTT. It translates to CASSSTVDRSPQHF.

The sample holds a few counts of this clonotype. The chain links TRBV6-5 to TRBJ1-2; D is ambiguous. This CDR3 contains 13 residues. The germline V gene has CDR1 MNHEY and CDR2 SVGAGI. Deletions cut 6 bases from V and 2 bases from J, with 10 bases between. The CDR3 loop is CASRSAGNYGYTF. The CDR3 nucleotides read TGTGCCAGCAGATCAGCGGGAAACTATGGCTACACCTTC.

V usage is TRBV4-3 and J usage is TRBJ1-5, with 8 bases fitting TRBD1. The V segment lost 1 base and the J segment 7 bases; nucleotides outside the gene matches: 6. The germline V gene has CDR1 LGHNA and CDR2 YSLEER. This CDR3 region has 15 residues. CDR3 amino acids: CASSQGLQGGQPQHF. The CDR3 DNA reads TGCGCCAGCAGCCAAGGTTTACAGGGGGGACAGCCCCAGCATTTT.

The chain has TRBV5-5 and TRBJ2-2, with 10 bases that match TRBD1. There are 19 residues in the CDR3. CDR1 is SGHKS, CDR2 YYEKEE, per germline (reference sequence). Trimming removed 4 bases from V and 4 bases from J; junction bases left unmatched: 16. CDR3 sequence (DNA): TGTGCCAGCAGCCCCCGCTCCGGGGACAGGGGTACGTCCACCGGGGAGCTGTTTTTT. It codes for CASSPRSGDRGTSTGELFF. Full variable domain (missing parts from reference TRBV5-5 and TRBJ2-2): DAGVTQSPTHLIKTRGQQVTLRCSPISGHKSVSWYQQVLGQGPQFIFQYYEKEERGRGNFPDRFSARQFPNYSSELNVNALLLGDSALYLCASSPRSGDRGTSTGELFFGEGSRLTVL.

The chain couples TRBV28 to TRBJ2-3; TRBD1 or TRBD2 may be the D gene (5 bases each). Germline CDR1 reads MDHEN; CDR2 reads SYDVKM. There are 15 residues in the CDR3. V was pared by 6 bases and J by 0 bases, with 13 bases between. The CDR3 loop reads CASSRAGTSTDTQYF. In nucleotides, the CDR3 is TGTGCCAGCAGCAGGGCCGGGACCAGCACAGATACGCAGTATTTT.

This chain joins TRBV20-1 and TRBJ2-7; the D is unclear. The CDR3 extends over 14 amino acids. Germline CDR1 DFQATT, CDR2 SNEGSKA (reference sequence). The ends were cut back, 0 bases at V and 2 bases at J, with 11 bases in the middle. For the CDR3, the DNA is TGCAGTGCTAGAGACCATGGCTGGCCCTACGAGCAGTACTTC. It translates to CSARDHGWPYEQYF.

The chain employs TRBV6-1 and TRBJ1-6; no definite D call. There are 12 residues in the CDR3. Germline CDR1 reads MNHNS; CDR2 reads SASEGT. Trimming took off 6 bases at V and 10 bases at J, with 10 bases between the two ends. The CDR3 loop is CASRGLDSPLHF. In DNA, the CDR3 is TGTGCCAGCAGGGGGTTGGACTCACCCCTCCACTTT.

The rearrangement joins TRBV6-5 to TRBJ2-7, with 9 bases matching TRBD1. This CDR3 has 15 amino acids. The V and J ends lost 5 bases and 0 bases, in that order; junction bases with no gene match: 5. Germline lookup yields CDR1 MNHEY and CDR2 SVGAGI. The CDR3 loop is CASSRTGAPSYEQYF. The CDR3 region has the DNA TGTGCCAGCAGTCGGACAGGGGCTCCCTCCTACGAGCAGTACTTC.

In DNA form, the CDR3 reads TGTGCCAGCAGATGGGGCAGGGCTTACGAGCAGTACTTC. Translation gives CASRWGRAYEQYF. The genes are TRBV6-1 and TRBJ2-7; the D gene is possibly TRBD1 (5 bases). V lost 6 bases and J 4 bases, leaving 13 bases between the germline ends. This CDR3 is 13 amino acids long. Germline-derived CDR1 and CDR2 are MNHNS and SASEGT.

This clonotype was detected a few times. The CDR3 loop reads CASTSGGASYNEQFF. The CDR3 coding sequence is TGTGCCAGCACCTCCGGGGGGGCGTCCTACAATGAGCAGTTCTTC. The gene calls are TRBV11-1 and TRBJ2-1, with 8 bases lining up with TRBD2. V trimming: 7 bases; J trimming: 1 base; junction bases outside the gene matches: 6. The CDR3 contains 15 residues. Germline-derived CDR1 and CDR2 are SGHAT and FQDESV (reference sequence).

The V and J genes are TRBV4-2 and TRBJ1-2, with D perhaps TRBD1 (5 bases). V lost 1 base and J lost 4, with 10 bases in between. Germline V gene sequence: CDR1 LGHNA, CDR2 YNFKEQ. The CDR3 contains 14 residues. CDR3 sequence (DNA): TGTGCCAGCAGCCAAGTAAGGGGAGGCTATGGCTACACCTTC. Its translation is CASSQVRGGYGYTF.

Only a few counts were recorded for this clonotype. The DNA for the CDR3 is TGTGCCAGCAGTTCGGGACAGGGCGTCTACGAGCAGTACTTC. Its translation is CASSSGQGVYEQYF. The chain is built from TRBV28 and TRBJ2-7; 9 bases are a match to TRBD1. Germline V gene data show CDR1 as MDHEN and CDR2 as SYDVKM. J was trimmed by 3 bases and V by 4 bases; bases with no gene match: 4. The CDR3 runs 14 residues.

This clonotype has a handful of counts. The rearrangement uses TRBV2 and TRBJ2-7; 10 bases agree with TRBD2. The CDR3 is 19 amino acids. Looked up from germline, CDR1 is SNHLY and CDR2 is FYNNEI. Unmatched junction bases numbered 11, after V lost 0 bases and J lost 0 bases. DNA for the CDR3: TGTGCCAGCAGTGAAGCGGGCCCTGGTAGCGGGAGGAGCTCCTACGAGCAGTACTTC. It codes for CASSEAGPGSGRSSYEQYF.

This clonotype was observed at least ten times. The genes are TRBV12-3 or TRBV12-4 and TRBJ2-6, with D maybe TRBD1 (6 bases). V lost 4 bases and J 7 bases, leaving 14 bases between the germline ends. This CDR3 has 15 amino acids. CDR3 DNA sequence: TGTGCCAGCAGTTCCGCTCTGACAGGTGCCAACGTCCTGACTTTC. This sequence encodes CASSSALTGANVLTF.

This clonotype was seen repeatedly, ten times or more. J is TRBJ1-2 and V is TRBV7-2; D might be TRBD1 (6 bases). CDR1 SGHTA and CDR2 FQGNSA come from the germline V gene. Between the trimmed V and J ends, which lost 3 bases and 7 bases, there was a span of 12 bases. The CDR3 spans 13 residues. The CDR3 DNA follows: TGTGCCAGCAGCTTTCGGTCAGGGGCTGGCTACACCTTC. It encodes CASSFRSGAGYTF.

This clonotype was recorded a few times. The rearrangement uses TRBV2 and TRBJ2-5, with D possibly being TRBD1 or TRBD2 (5 bases each). Per germline, CDR1 SNHLY and CDR2 FYNNEI. With 4 bases removed from V and 4 bases from J, the gap between germline ends came to 16 bases. This CDR3 region has 15 residues. The CDR3 here is CASSGRRGGGETQYF. CDR3 nucleotides: TGTGCCAGCAGTGGAAGACGGGGCGGCGGAGAGACCCAGTACTTC.

This clonotype was observed a few times. V is TRBV7-2 and J is TRBJ2-1; 7 bases match TRBD2. Germline V CDR1 and CDR2: SGHTA, FQGNSA. The CDR3 consists of 15 residues. J was trimmed by 4 bases and V by 5 bases; bases with no gene match: 8. The CDR3 DNA is TGTGCCAGCAGCCCCGGGACTACGAGTTACAATGAGCAGTTCTTC. Translation: CASSPGTTSYNEQFF.

There are many counts of this clonotype. The chain employs TRBV7-8 and TRBJ1-1, with D uncertain. CDR3 size: 14 residues. Germline loops: CDR1 SGHVS, CDR2 FQNEAQ. V was clipped by 5 bases and J by 3 bases, with 13 bases between them. For the CDR3, the DNA is TGTGCCAGCAGCCTGGGTAATTTGTACACTGAAGCTTTCTTT. This sequence encodes CASSLGNLYTEAFF.

This clonotype was detected only a few times. J is TRBJ1-5 and V is TRBV29-1; 7 nucleotides align to TRBD1. With V trimmed by 6 bases and J by 4 bases, 6 bases remained unmatched. The CDR3 sequence is 13 residues long. The germline gives CDR1 SQVTM, CDR2 ANQGSEA. CDR3 loop: CSVRVQGNQPQHF. As DNA, the CDR3 is TGCAGCGTGAGGGTACAGGGGAATCAGCCCCAGCATTTT.

V gene TRBV20-1 combines with J gene TRBJ2-1; D possibly corresponds to TRBD2 (6 bases). Per the germline V gene, CDR1 is DFQATT and CDR2 is SNEGSKA (reference sequence). Trimming took 1 base from V and 2 from J, leaving 12 bases between them. The CDR3 covers 15 residues. DNA of the CDR3: TGCAGTGCTAGAGCAACGGGGGAACCCTACAATGAGCAGTTCTTC. It codes for CSARATGEPYNEQFF.